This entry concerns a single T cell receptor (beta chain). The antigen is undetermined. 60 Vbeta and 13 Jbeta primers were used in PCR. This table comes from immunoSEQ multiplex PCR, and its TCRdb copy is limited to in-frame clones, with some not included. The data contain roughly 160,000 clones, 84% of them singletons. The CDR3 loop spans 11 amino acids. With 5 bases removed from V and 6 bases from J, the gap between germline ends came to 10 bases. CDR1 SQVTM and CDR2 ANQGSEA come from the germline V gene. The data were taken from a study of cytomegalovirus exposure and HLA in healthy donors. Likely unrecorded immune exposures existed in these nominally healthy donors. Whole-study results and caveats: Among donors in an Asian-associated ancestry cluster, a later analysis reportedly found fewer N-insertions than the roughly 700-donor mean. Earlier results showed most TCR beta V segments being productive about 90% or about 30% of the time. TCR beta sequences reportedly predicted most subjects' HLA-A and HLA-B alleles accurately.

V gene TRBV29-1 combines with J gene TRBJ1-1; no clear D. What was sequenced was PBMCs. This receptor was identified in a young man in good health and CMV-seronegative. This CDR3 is CSVLGVPEAFF. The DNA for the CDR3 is TGCAGCGTTCTCGGGGTCCCTGAAGCTTTCTTT.